One T cell receptor (beta chain) is described in this entry. The authors' processing: Amplification of reference gene primers was used by the study to estimate nucleated cell counts. The assay was immunoSEQ multiplex PCR, and TCRdb's table has in-frame clones only and misses some. V and J calls and clone size are those listed in that table; D and trimming were worked out from the DNA. The table includes under 150,000 clones, roughly 84% detected once. The CDR3 is 14 amino acids. Trimming removed 4 bases from V and 4 bases from J, with 14 bases in between. Germline-derived CDR1 and CDR2 are GTSNPN and SVGIG (reference sequence). This sample was taken from a study of blood T cell repertoires in COVID-19.

The chain combines TRBV30 with TRBJ1-5; possibly TRBD1 for D (6 bases). Sequenced sample: peripheral blood. This receptor was taken from a woman aged 60 to 75 with acute or convalescent COVID-19. The CDR3 spells CAWTEGQGNQPQHF. CDR3 DNA: TGTGCCTGGACCGAGGGACAAGGGAATCAGCCCCAGCATTTT.